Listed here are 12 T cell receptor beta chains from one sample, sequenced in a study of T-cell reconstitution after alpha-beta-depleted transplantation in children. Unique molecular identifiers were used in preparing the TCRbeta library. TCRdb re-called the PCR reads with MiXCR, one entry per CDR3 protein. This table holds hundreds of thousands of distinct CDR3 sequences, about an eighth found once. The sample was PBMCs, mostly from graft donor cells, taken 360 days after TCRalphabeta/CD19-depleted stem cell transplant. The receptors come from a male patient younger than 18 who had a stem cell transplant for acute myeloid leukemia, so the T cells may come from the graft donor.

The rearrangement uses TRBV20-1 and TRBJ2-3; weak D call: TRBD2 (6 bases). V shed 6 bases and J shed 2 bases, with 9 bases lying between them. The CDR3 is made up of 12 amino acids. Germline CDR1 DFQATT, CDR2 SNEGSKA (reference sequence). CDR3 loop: CSAIAVTDTQYF. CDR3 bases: TGCAGTGCAATAGCGGTCACAGATACGCAGTATTTT.

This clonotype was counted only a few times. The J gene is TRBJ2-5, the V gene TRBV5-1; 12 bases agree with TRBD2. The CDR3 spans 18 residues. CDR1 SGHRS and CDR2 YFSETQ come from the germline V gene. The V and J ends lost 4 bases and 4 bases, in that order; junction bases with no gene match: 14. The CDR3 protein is CASSEGSTSGSLVETQYF. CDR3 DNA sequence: TGCGCCAGCAGCGAGGGTTCGACTAGCGGGAGTTTAGTAGAGACCCAGTACTTC.

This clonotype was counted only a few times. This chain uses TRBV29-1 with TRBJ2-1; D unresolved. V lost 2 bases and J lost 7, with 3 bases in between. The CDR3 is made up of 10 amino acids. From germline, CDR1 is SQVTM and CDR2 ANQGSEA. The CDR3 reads CSVETNEQFF. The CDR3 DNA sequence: TGCAGCGTTGAAACGAATGAGCAGTTCTTC.

The CDR3 reads CASTPLAGGFDQYF. CDR3 DNA: TGTGCCAGCACCCCTTTAGCGGGAGGCTTTGATCAGTACTTC. The chain has TRBV6-1 and TRBJ2-7, with 10 bases identical to TRBD2. V lost 7 bases, J lost 10 bases, and 13 bases stayed unmatched. Germline CDR1 reads MNHNS; CDR2 reads SASEGT. There are 14 residues in the CDR3.

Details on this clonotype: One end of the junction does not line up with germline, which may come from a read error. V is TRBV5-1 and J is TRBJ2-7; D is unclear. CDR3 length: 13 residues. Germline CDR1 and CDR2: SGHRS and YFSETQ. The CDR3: CDSSFRRKYEQYF. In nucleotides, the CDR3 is TGCGACAGCAGCTTCCGAAGAAAATACGAGCAGTACTTC. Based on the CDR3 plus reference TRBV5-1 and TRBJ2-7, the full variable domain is KAGVTQTPRYLIKTRGQQVTLSCSPISGHRSVSWYQQTPGQGLQFLFEYFSETQRNKGNFPGRFSGRQFSNSRSEMNVSTLELGDSALYLCDSSFRRKYEQYFGPGTRLTVT.

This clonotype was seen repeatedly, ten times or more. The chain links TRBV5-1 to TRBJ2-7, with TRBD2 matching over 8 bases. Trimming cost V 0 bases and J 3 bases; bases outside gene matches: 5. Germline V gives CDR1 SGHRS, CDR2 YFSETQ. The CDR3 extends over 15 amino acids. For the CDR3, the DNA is TGCGCCAGCAGCTTGGCCGGGACTAGGGGCTACGAGCAGTACTTC. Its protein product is CASSLAGTRGYEQYF.

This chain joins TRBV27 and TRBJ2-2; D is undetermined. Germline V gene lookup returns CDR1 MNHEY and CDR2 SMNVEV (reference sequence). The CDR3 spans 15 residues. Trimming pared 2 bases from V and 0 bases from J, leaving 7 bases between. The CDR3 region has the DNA TGTGCCAGCAGTTTACGATCCGCGAACACCGGGGAGCTGTTTTTT. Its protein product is CASSLRSANTGELFF.

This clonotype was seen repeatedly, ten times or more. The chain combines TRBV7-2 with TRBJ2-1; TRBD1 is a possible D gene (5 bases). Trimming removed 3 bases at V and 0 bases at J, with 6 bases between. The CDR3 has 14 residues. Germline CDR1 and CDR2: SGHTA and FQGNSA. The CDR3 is CASSFDSSYNEQFF. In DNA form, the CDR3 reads TGTGCCAGCAGCTTTGACAGCTCCTACAATGAGCAGTTCTTC.

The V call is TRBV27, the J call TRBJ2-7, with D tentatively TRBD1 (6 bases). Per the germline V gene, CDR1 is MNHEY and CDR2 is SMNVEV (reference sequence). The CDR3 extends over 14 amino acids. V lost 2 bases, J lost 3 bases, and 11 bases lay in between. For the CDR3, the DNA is TGTGCCAGCAGTTTAGGCAGGGGATACTACGAGCAGTACTTC. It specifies CASSLGRGYYEQYF.

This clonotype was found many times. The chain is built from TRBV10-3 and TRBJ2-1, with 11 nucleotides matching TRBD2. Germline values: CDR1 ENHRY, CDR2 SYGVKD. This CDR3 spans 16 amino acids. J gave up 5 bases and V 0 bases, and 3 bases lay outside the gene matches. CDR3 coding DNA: TGTGCCATCAGTGAGTCGACTAGCGGGGATAACAATGAGCAGTTCTTC. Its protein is CAISESTSGDNNEQFF.

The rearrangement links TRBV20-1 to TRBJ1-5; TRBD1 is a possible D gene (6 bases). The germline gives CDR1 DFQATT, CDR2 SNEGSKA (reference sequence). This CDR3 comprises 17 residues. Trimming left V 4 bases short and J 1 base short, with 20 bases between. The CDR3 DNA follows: TGCAGTGCTATAAAGTTACAGGGTTGGGGAAGCAATCAGCCCCAGCATTTT. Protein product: CSAIKLQGWGSNQPQHF.

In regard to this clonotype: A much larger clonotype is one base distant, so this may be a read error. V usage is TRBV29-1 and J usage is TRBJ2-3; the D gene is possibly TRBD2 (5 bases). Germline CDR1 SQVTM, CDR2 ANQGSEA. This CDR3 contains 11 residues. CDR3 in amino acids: CSVEVGDTEYF. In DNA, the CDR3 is TGCAGCGTTGAAGTGGGAGATACGGAGTATTTT.